The 2 T cell receptor beta chains presented below share a single source sample, sequenced in a study of control samples from healthy donors and cancer patients. The repertoire was sequenced with immunoSEQ multiplex PCR; TCRdb's copy has only in-frame clones and lacks some. The sample shows about 180,000 clones, 90% of them seen only once. Sample: blood. These receptor sequences come from a woman between 45 and 60 years old in good health.

The chain employs TRBV6-5 and TRBJ1-6, with unresolved D. This CDR3 is built from 12 residues. V was shortened by 6 bases and J by 6 bases, with 6 bases between the two germline ends. Germline CDR1 is MNHEY and CDR2 is SVGAGI. The CDR3 nucleotides read TGTGCCAGCAGACGGATTAATTCACCCCTCCACTTT. It specifies CASRRINSPLHF.

Concerning this clone: The same CDR3 arises from other DNA sequences in this sample as well. V is TRBV15 and J is TRBJ2-5; D possibly matches TRBD1 or TRBD2 (6 bases each). Germline V gene sequence: CDR1 LNHNV, CDR2 YYDKDF (reference sequence). CDR3 length equals 16 residues. The ends were cut back, 3 bases at V and 1 base at J, with 15 bases in the middle. The CDR3 is CATSSSYRGRQETQYF. The CDR3 DNA follows: TGTGCCACCAGCAGTTCTTACCGGGGGCGCCAAGAGACCCAGTACTTC. Full variable domain (outside the CDR3, taken from reference TRBV15 and TRBJ2-5): DAMVIQNPRYQVTQFGKPVTLSCSQTLNHNVMYWYQQKSSQAPKLLFHYYDKDFNNEADTPDNFQSRRPNTSFCFLDIRSPGLGDTAMYLCATSSSYRGRQETQYFGPGTRLLVL.